These 18 T cell receptor beta chains were sequenced from one sample in a study of T cell responses to AZD1222 COVID-19 vaccine. Assay used: immunoSEQ multiplex PCR; TCRdb lists only in-frame clones, some missing. The profile covers some 100,000 clones, with roughly 91% appearing a single time and around 17% taken by the ten largest. The source material was peripheral blood, sampled on day 0 of AZD1222 vaccination. The receptor source for this set is an adult in good health.

For the CDR3, the DNA is TGTGCCAGCAGGATCTCCGGGACTTACGAGCAGTACTTC. Translation gives CASRISGTYEQYF. The V call is TRBV11-2, the J call TRBJ2-7, with a weak D call TRBD2 (6 bases). Trimming took 6 bases from V and 4 from J, leaving 13 bases between them. Germline V lookup: CDR1 SGHAT, CDR2 FQNNGV. The CDR3 covers 13 residues.

The chain is built from TRBV6-6 and TRBJ2-7, with D possibly being TRBD2 (7 bases). This CDR3 comprises 15 residues. V was trimmed by 8 bases and J by 1 base, leaving 18 bases between them. Germline CDR1 is MNHNY and CDR2 is SVGAGI (reference sequence). The CDR3 reads CASHTGGGGSYEQYF. For the CDR3, the DNA is TGTGCCAGCCATACCGGGGGCGGGGGTTCCTACGAGCAGTACTTC.

V and J are TRBV7-2 and TRBJ1-2; tentative D call: TRBD1 (5 bases). V lost 6 bases and J lost 7, with 18 bases in between. From germline, CDR1 is SGHTA and CDR2 FQGNSA. The CDR3 is 14 residues long. The CDR3 region is CASRYSGTTSGYTF. CDR3 bases: TGTGCCAGCAGATATTCCGGGACCACTAGTGGCTACACCTTC.

The chain couples TRBV27 to TRBJ2-7; 9 bases are a match to TRBD1. The CDR3 is 14 residues long. V lost 3 bases to trimming and J lost 3 bases; unmatched junction nucleotides: 3. CDR1 and CDR2 (germline): MNHEY, SMNVEV (reference sequence). The CDR3 protein is CASSFQTGGYEQYF. DNA of the CDR3: TGTGCCAGCAGTTTCCAGACAGGGGGCTACGAGCAGTACTTC.

CDR3 in amino acids: CASSPAGNYGYTF. The CDR3, as DNA: TGTGCCAGCTCACCAGCGGGGAACTATGGCTACACCTTC. The chain joins TRBV18 to TRBJ1-2; D is ambiguous. V gave up 2 bases and J gave up 2 bases, with 6 bases separating them. CDR1 and CDR2 from the germline V gene are KGHSH and LQKENI. The CDR3 consists of 13 residues.

V and J are TRBV28 and TRBJ1-6; tentatively, D is TRBD1 (6 bases). From germline, CDR1 is MDHEN and CDR2 SYDVKM. V was shortened by 4 bases and J by 3 bases, with 10 bases between the two germline ends. The length of the CDR3 is 15 residues. CDR3 DNA: TGTGCCAGCAGTTCGACAGGATTCTATAATTCACCCCTCCACTTT. As protein: CASSSTGFYNSPLHF.

This sequence joins TRBV5-1 and TRBJ2-5; D might be TRBD1 or TRBD2, each matching 5 bases. This CDR3 has 15 residues. Trimming left V 2 bases short and J 1 base short, with 12 bases between. Germline-derived CDR1 and CDR2 are SGHRS and YFSETQ. This CDR3 reads CASSLSTGTQETQYF. Written as DNA, the CDR3 is TGCGCCAGCAGCTTAAGCACCGGGACCCAAGAGACCCAGTACTTC.

The chain links TRBV3-1 (or the pseudogene TRBV3-2) to TRBJ2-3, with a tentative D call TRBD2 (5 bases). The CDR3 runs to 16 residues. CDR1 LGHDT and CDR2 YNNKEL come from the germline V gene (reference sequence). V lost 2 bases and J lost 4, with 16 bases in between. This chain's CDR3 is CASSQSFRAGADTQYF. CDR3 in DNA: TGTGCCAGCAGCCAATCTTTCCGGGCCGGGGCAGATACGCAGTATTTT.

CDR3 sequence reads: CASMRTGGTEAFF. The CDR3 DNA reads TGTGCCAGTATGAGGACAGGGGGCACTGAAGCTTTCTTT. The chain is built from TRBV19 and TRBJ1-1, with TRBD1 matching 10 bases. V lost 7 bases, J lost 4 bases, and 3 bases stayed unmatched. Germline V gene data show CDR1 as LNHDA and CDR2 as SQIVND (reference sequence). This CDR3 contains 13 residues.

CDR3 DNA: TGTGCCAGCTCACCAGTTCTCGCGGGGGCCGGGACTGAAGCTTTCTTT. Amino acids: CASSPVLAGAGTEAFF. The rearrangement joins TRBV18 to TRBJ1-1; possible D gene TRBD1, 6 bases. Looked up from germline, CDR1 is KGHSH and CDR2 is LQKENI. V shed 2 bases and J shed 5 bases, with 18 bases lying between them. The CDR3 is 16 amino acids.

The chain has TRBV18 and TRBJ2-7; D is perhaps TRBD2 (6 bases). The CDR3 is 17 residues long. V was shortened by 3 bases and J by 0 bases, with 18 bases between the two germline ends. The V gene's germline CDR1 is KGHSH and CDR2 LQKENI. The CDR3 DNA is TGTGCCAGCTCACCTTTTAGGGACTCTCTTAGCTCCTACGAGCAGTACTTC. Its translation: CASSPFRDSLSSYEQYF.

The chain uses TRBV6-5 and TRBJ2-3; D unclear. This CDR3 contains 15 residues. V was cut by 6 bases and J by 2 bases, with 15 bases left in between. The germline gives CDR1 MNHEY, CDR2 SVGAGI. DNA of the CDR3: TGTGCCAGCAGCGGTCCCCTCTTCTTCACAGATACGCAGTATTTT. Protein sequence: CASSGPLFFTDTQYF.

This clone was recorded only once. This rearrangement joins TRBV19 to TRBJ1-5; D unclear. This CDR3 contains 13 residues. CDR1 LNHDA and CDR2 SQIVND come from the germline V gene (reference sequence). Trimming stripped 2 bases from V and 0 bases from J, with 2 bases between. CDR3 DNA: TGTGCCAGTAGTATAAGTAGCAATCAGCCCCAGCATTTT. Translation: CASSISSNQPQHF.

The chain recombines TRBV12-5 with TRBJ2-3; 9 bases fit TRBD1. V shed 2 bases, J shed 1 base, and the junction held 4 bases outside the gene matches. CDR3 size: 16 residues. The germline V gene has CDR1 LGHNT and CDR2 FRNRAP. CDR3 loop: CASGLNRGRGTDTQYF. The CDR3 coding sequence is TGTGCTAGTGGTTTGAACAGGGGGCGCGGCACAGATACGCAGTATTTT.

The DNA of the CDR3 is TGCGCCAGCCAATGGTGGGCGGGAAAGCCCAAACAGACCCAGTACTTC. As protein: CASQWWAGKPKQTQYF. The chain joins TRBV10-1 to TRBJ2-5; D perhaps matches TRBD2 (6 bases). CDR3 length equals 16 residues. Looked up from germline, CDR1 is WNHNN and CDR2 is SYGVQD (reference sequence). Trimming left V 8 bases short and J 6 bases short, with 25 bases between.

Written as DNA, the CDR3 is TGCGCCAGCAGCCGCTTTGGGGGTAGCAATGAGCAGTTCTTC. It codes for CASSRFGGSNEQFF. The J gene is TRBJ2-1, the V gene TRBV4-1; D may correspond to TRBD1 or TRBD2 (5 bases each). Germline CDR1 MGHRA, CDR2 YSYEKL. There are 14 residues in the CDR3. Trimming removed 4 bases from V and 6 bases from J, with 13 bases in between.

The chain links TRBV27 to TRBJ1-2, with TRBD1 identical over 9 bases. CDR3 length equals 17 residues. Germline V gives CDR1 MNHEY, CDR2 SMNVEV (reference sequence). Trimming cost V 2 bases and J 2 bases; bases outside gene matches: 9. The CDR3 coding sequence is TGTGCCAGCAGTTTAGGGGGACAGGGCTACGAAAACTATGGCTACACCTTC. Amino acids: CASSLGGQGYENYGYTF.

The chain is built from TRBV12-3 or TRBV12-4 and TRBJ1-5, with D unclear. The V gene lost 3 bases and the J gene lost 0 bases, with 0 bases spanning the gap. This CDR3 is 12 amino acids long. CDR3 sequence: CASSFSNQPQHF. Here the CDR3 DNA reads TGTGCCAGCAGTTTTAGCAATCAGCCCCAGCATTTT.